A single sample gave rise to the 15 T cell receptor beta chains below, sequenced in a study of blood T cell repertoires in COVID-19 (dated by TCRdb to 2019 to 2021). Library creation used the immunoSEQ multiplex PCR assay. TCRdb took this table from immuneACCESS and kept in-frame rearrangements with V and J called. Such tables lack part of the clones; where checked against another copy, unresolved V genes explain under half of the gap, and the rest is unexplained. This sample lists over 60,000 clones; about nine tenths were detected once. The ten largest clones take up about a tenth of the sample. Sequences were obtained from peripheral blood. The receptors shown here come from a man aged 65 to 85 with active or convalescent COVID-19.

This clone has a handful of counts. The CDR3 here is CASSANDGFSGTEAFF. The DNA for the CDR3 is TGTGCCAGCAGCGCTAACGATGGGTTCAGCGGCACTGAAGCTTTCTTT. V gene TRBV9 combines with J gene TRBJ1-1; no firm D call. Germline assignment: CDR1 SGDLS and CDR2 YYNGEE. The CDR3 spans 16 residues. V dropped 3 bases and J dropped 4 bases, with 19 bases sitting between them.

The rearrangement links TRBV15 to TRBJ1-1; maybe TRBD1 (5 bases). The V end was cut by 0 bases, the J end by 9 bases, with 11 bases between. There are 13 residues in the CDR3. CDR1 LNHNV and CDR2 YYDKDF come from the germline V gene (reference sequence). This CDR3 reads CATSRDNLGQAFF. The CDR3, as DNA: TGTGCCACCAGCAGAGATAACTTGGGGCAAGCTTTCTTT. Based on the CDR3 plus reference TRBV15 and TRBJ1-1, the full variable domain is DAMVIQNPRYQVTQFGKPVTLSCSQTLNHNVMYWYQQKSSQAPKLLFHYYDKDFNNEADTPDNFQSRRPNTSFCFLDIRSPGLGDTAMYLCATSRDNLGQAFFGQGTRLTVV.

This clone was counted a single time. The rearrangement uses TRBV28 and TRBJ2-1, with a weak D call TRBD2 (5 bases). The germline gives CDR1 MDHEN, CDR2 SYDVKM. CDR3 length: 15 amino acids. The ends were cut back, 6 bases at V and 0 bases at J, with 12 bases in the middle. The DNA of the CDR3 is TGTGCCAGCAGCCTCGGTGGGAGCTCCTACAATGAGCAGTTCTTC. The encoded protein is CASSLGGSSYNEQFF.

The V and J genes are TRBV6-2 or TRBV6-3 and TRBJ1-1; 8 positions match TRBD1. CDR1 and CDR2 (germline): MNHEY, SVGEGT. V was clipped by 5 bases and J by 7 bases; unmatched bases: 6. CDR3 size: 13 residues. The CDR3: CASSARDRGEAFF. CDR3 DNA sequence: TGTGCCAGCAGTGCTCGAGACAGGGGTGAAGCTTTCTTT.

The chain's CDR3 is CASSSPSDSHYGYTF. The DNA of the CDR3 is TGTGCCAGCAGTTCCCCGTCGGACAGCCACTATGGCTACACCTTC. The rearrangement joins TRBV28 to TRBJ1-2; a weak D match, TRBD1 (6 bases). V was shortened by 4 bases and J by 3 bases, with 15 bases between the two germline ends. The CDR3 is 15 amino acids. Germline V gives CDR1 MDHEN, CDR2 SYDVKM.

The V and J genes are TRBV7-2 and TRBJ2-1; tentative D call: TRBD1 (6 bases). V shed 5 bases and J shed 1 base, with 12 bases lying between them. This CDR3 is built from 15 residues. The germline V gene has CDR1 SGHTA and CDR2 FQGNSA. For the CDR3, the DNA is TGTGCCAGCAGCCCTTCCAGGGGTTCCTACAATGAGCAGTTCTTC. It specifies CASSPSRGSYNEQFF. Complete variable domain (other parts from reference TRBV7-2 and TRBJ2-1): GAGVSQSPSNKVTEKGKDVELRCDPISGHTALYWYRQSLGQGLEFLIYFQGNSAPDKSGLPSDRFSAERTGGSVSTLTIQRTQQEDSAVYLCASSPSRGSYNEQFFGPGTRLTVL.

The chain employs TRBV18 and TRBJ1-4, with D unclear. Per germline, CDR1 KGHSH and CDR2 LQKENI. The length of the CDR3 is 15 residues. The V end was cut by 3 bases, the J end by 0 bases, with 8 bases between. The CDR3 loop is CASSPVGTTNEKLFF. In nucleotides, the CDR3 is TGTGCCAGCTCACCCGTGGGCACAACTAATGAAAAACTGTTTTTT. Full variable domain (remainder filled in from reference TRBV18 and TRBJ1-4): NAGVMQNPRHLVRRRGQEARLRCSPMKGHSHVYWYRQLPEEGLKFMVYLQKENIIDESGMPKERFSAEFPKEGPSILRIQQVVRGDSAAYFCASSPVGTTNEKLFFGSGTQLSVL.

The chain carries TRBV28 and TRBJ2-5; D possibly corresponds to TRBD1 (6 bases). The CDR3 sequence is 14 residues long. V lost 3 bases and J 2 bases, leaving 10 bases between the germline ends. Germline loops: CDR1 MDHEN, CDR2 SYDVKM. The chain's CDR3 is CASSFQDSQETQYF. In nucleotides, the CDR3 is TGTGCCAGCAGTTTCCAGGACAGTCAAGAGACCCAGTACTTC.

The genes are TRBV25-1 and TRBJ2-5, with 9 bases aligning to TRBD1. Germline V gene sequence: CDR1 MGHDK, CDR2 SYGVNS. There are 15 residues in the CDR3. J was trimmed by 1 base and V by 3 bases; bases with no gene match: 3. CDR3 amino acids: CASSDPGQGQETQYF. The CDR3 bases are TGTGCCAGCAGTGACCCGGGACAGGGCCAAGAGACCCAGTACTTC.

The V and J genes are TRBV28 and TRBJ1-5; 8 bases align to TRBD1. Germline CDR1 reads MDHEN; CDR2 reads SYDVKM. The CDR3 runs 16 residues. The J segment lost 3 bases and the V segment lost 5 bases, leaving 9 bases of the junction unmatched. The CDR3 DNA follows: TGTGCCAGCAGTATGGGGACAGGTGTACTCAATCAGCCCCAGCATTTT. As protein: CASSMGTGVLNQPQHF.

Only one count was recorded for this clone. The chain combines TRBV7-9 with TRBJ1-5; D is unresolved. The CDR3 is 13 amino acids. V was shortened by 3 bases and J by 5 bases, with 8 bases between the two germline ends. Germline lookup yields CDR1 SEHNR and CDR2 FQNEAQ (reference sequence). Here the CDR3 reads CASSLQEDQPQHF. In nucleotides, the CDR3 is TGTGCCAGCAGCTTGCAAGAGGATCAGCCCCAGCATTTT.

The chain has TRBV7-2 and TRBJ1-1; 8 nucleotides agree with TRBD1. The CDR3 loop spans 15 amino acids. The germline V gene encodes CDR1 SGHTA and CDR2 FQGNSA. V was clipped by 5 bases and J by 6 bases; unmatched bases: 11. For the CDR3, the DNA is TGTGCCAGCAGCCCCCGTCGACAGGGGAGTGCTGAAGCTTTCTTT. Residues: CASSPRRQGSAEAFF.

The rearrangement uses TRBV5-6 and TRBJ1-3; maybe TRBD1 (6 bases). This CDR3 has 14 amino acids. Germline V gene lookup returns CDR1 SGHDT and CDR2 YYEEEE. V lost 2 bases, J lost 2 bases, and 8 bases lay in between. The CDR3 bases are TGTGCCAGCAGCTTTAAGGGGGCTGGAAACACCATATATTTT. It yields the protein CASSFKGAGNTIYF.

The chain is built from TRBV30 and TRBJ1-4; TRBD1 matches 9 bases. The J segment lost 7 bases and the V segment lost 5 bases, leaving 8 bases of the junction unmatched. This CDR3 is built from 14 residues. Per the germline V gene, CDR1 is GTSNPN and CDR2 is SVGIG (reference sequence). Written as DNA, the CDR3 is TGTGCCTGGGCCCCGGGGACAGGGAGTGAAAAACTGTTTTTT. Translating gives CAWAPGTGSEKLFF.

The J gene is TRBJ2-5, the V gene TRBV4-1, with a weak D call TRBD2 (5 bases). The CDR3 is 15 amino acids. Per germline, CDR1 MGHRA and CDR2 YSYEKL. Trimming removed 5 bases from V and 5 bases from J, with 18 bases in between. This chain's CDR3 is CASSTSGILGETQYF. CDR3 nucleotide sequence: TGCGCCAGCAGCACCTCCGGGATACTTGGGGAGACCCAGTACTTC.